The 14 T cell receptor beta chains given below trace back to one sample, sequenced in a study of technical replicates of blood from four donors. Clones were read by immunoSEQ multiplex PCR, and TCRdb kept only the in-frame ones, dropping some. Of 64,000 or so clones listed, about 96% are singletons. The specimen sequenced was T cells isolated from PBMCs. All receptors come from a human donor in good health.

The genes are TRBV12-5 and TRBJ2-3; tentative D call: TRBD1 (5 bases). CDR3 length: 14 amino acids. V dropped 5 bases and J dropped 2 bases, with 11 bases sitting between them. From germline, CDR1 is LGHNT and CDR2 FRNRAP. CDR3 region: CASGPGQVTDTQYF. DNA for the CDR3: TGTGCTAGTGGTCCCGGACAAGTCACAGATACGCAGTATTTT. Filled out from reference TRBV12-5 and TRBJ2-3, the complete variable domain reads DARVTQTPRHKVTEMGQEVTMRCQPILGHNTVFWYRQTMMQGLELLAYFRNRAPLDDSGMPKDRFSAEMPDATLATLKIQPSEPRDSAVYFCASGPGQVTDTQYFGPGTRLTVL.

CDR3 DNA: TGTGCCAGTAGTGTCCGGGACAGACTCCTTTATGGCTACACCTTC. Its translation is CASSVRDRLLYGYTF. The genes are TRBV19 and TRBJ1-2; 7 bases are a match to TRBD1. The CDR3 sequence is 15 residues long. The germline V gene has CDR1 LNHDA and CDR2 SQIVND (reference sequence). V trimming: 5 bases; J trimming: 5 bases; junction bases outside the gene matches: 11.

V gene TRBV28 combines with J gene TRBJ1-3, with D perhaps TRBD1 (5 bases). Germline CDR1 is MDHEN and CDR2 is SYDVKM. CDR3 length equals 13 residues. V lost 6 bases to trimming and J lost 8 bases, with 14 bases between them. This CDR3 reads CASRSQGSDTIYF. The CDR3 DNA reads TGTGCCAGCAGGTCCCAGGGCTCGGACACCATATATTTT.

The chain employs TRBV27 and TRBJ1-2; tentatively, D is TRBD1 (6 bases). Germline CDR1 and CDR2: MNHEY and SMNVEV (reference sequence). The CDR3 length is 17 residues. V was cut by 4 bases and J by 0 bases, with 18 bases left in between. CDR3 loop: CASSYHQRTVANYGYTF. The CDR3 DNA follows: TGTGCCAGCAGTTACCACCAAAGGACAGTAGCTAACTATGGCTACACCTTC.

This chain connects TRBV9 to TRBJ2-7; 14 bases agree with TRBD2. The germline gives CDR1 SGDLS, CDR2 YYNGEE. V shed 4 bases and J 5 bases; nucleotides not matched to a gene: 5. CDR3 length: 15 amino acids. The CDR3 nucleotides read TGTGCCAGCAGCACGGGACTAGCGGGAGCCCACGAGCAGTACTTC. Residues: CASSTGLAGAHEQYF.

The chain joins TRBV27 to TRBJ2-7; perhaps TRBD2 as D (6 bases). V lost 5 bases and J 1 base, leaving 12 bases between the germline ends. In germline, CDR1 is MNHEY, CDR2 SMNVEV (reference sequence). The CDR3 length is 14 residues. The CDR3: CASSLTGVSYEQYF. The CDR3 coding sequence is TGTGCCAGCAGTCTCACGGGAGTTTCCTACGAGCAGTACTTC.

The genes are TRBV5-1 and TRBJ2-1; maybe TRBD1 (6 bases). This CDR3 comprises 16 residues. Looked up from germline, CDR1 is SGHRS and CDR2 is YFSETQ. The V end was cut by 0 bases, the J end by 8 bases, with 18 bases between. CDR3 in amino acids: CASSLAERTVIDEQFF. DNA for the CDR3: TGCGCCAGCAGCTTGGCCGAGCGGACAGTGATCGATGAGCAGTTCTTC.

The CDR3 DNA reads TGTGCCAGCTCACGGTCTGGGTTGGCGGTAGTGTCCTACAATGAGCAGTTCTTC. It translates to CASSRSGLAVVSYNEQFF. The chain couples TRBV18 to TRBJ2-1; D unclear. Trimming removed 4 bases from V and 1 base from J, with 20 bases in between. The CDR3 covers 18 residues. Per the germline V gene, CDR1 is KGHSH and CDR2 is LQKENI.

J is TRBJ2-1 and V is TRBV10-3, with 9 nucleotides matching TRBD2. V lost 8 bases, J lost 3 bases, and 2 bases stayed unmatched. In germline, CDR1 is ENHRY, CDR2 SYGVKD. The length of the CDR3 is 13 residues. CDR3 sequence reads: CAIAGGLYNEQFF. CDR3 bases: TGTGCCATCGCGGGAGGGCTCTACAATGAGCAGTTCTTC.

This chain links TRBV2 with TRBJ2-5; the match to TRBD1 covers 11 bases. The V segment lost 5 bases and the J segment 5 bases; nucleotides outside the gene matches: 7. This CDR3 has 15 amino acids. In germline, CDR1 is SNHLY, CDR2 FYNNEI. The CDR3 loop is CASSSGTGGLETQYF. The CDR3 nucleotides are TGTGCCAGCAGTTCCGGGACAGGGGGTTTGGAGACCCAGTACTTC.

The rearrangement joins TRBV19 to TRBJ2-3; 8 bases line up with TRBD2. Germline V gene lookup returns CDR1 LNHDA and CDR2 SQIVND (reference sequence). With V trimmed by 5 bases and J by 2 bases, 6 bases remained unmatched. The CDR3 covers 15 residues. The CDR3 sequence is CASSYSGGITDTQYF. The DNA of the CDR3 is TGTGCCAGTAGTTACAGCGGGGGCATCACAGATACGCAGTATTTT.

The chain is built from TRBV5-4 and TRBJ2-7; a weak D match, TRBD2 (7 bases). From germline, CDR1 is SGHNT and CDR2 YYREEE (reference sequence). Between the trimmed V and J ends, which lost 0 bases and 2 bases, there was a span of 9 bases. The CDR3 contains 14 residues. CDR3 nucleotide sequence: TGTGCCAGCAGCTTGGAGGGGGGGACCTACGAGCAGTACTTC. It yields the protein CASSLEGGTYEQYF.

This clone has only one observation. This chain links TRBV11-2 with TRBJ2-3; TRBD2 agrees at 8 bases. J lost 5 bases, V lost 5 bases, and 6 bases had no gene match. In germline, CDR1 is SGHAT, CDR2 FQNNGV. This CDR3 spans 14 amino acids. The CDR3 protein is CASSPGLAGDTQYF. The CDR3 DNA reads TGTGCCAGCAGCCCCGGACTAGCAGGAGATACGCAGTATTTT.

The V call is TRBV5-1, the J call TRBJ2-7, with D possibly being TRBD1 (5 bases). Trimming left V 0 bases short and J 2 bases short, with 12 bases between. The CDR3 extends over 15 amino acids. CDR1 is SGHRS, CDR2 YFSETQ, per germline. The CDR3 region is CASSLEQASPYEQYF. Written as DNA, the CDR3 is TGCGCCAGCAGCTTGGAACAGGCGAGTCCCTACGAGCAGTACTTC.